This entry is about one T cell receptor beta chain. What it binds is not known. This sample was taken from a study of shared clonotypes between healthy human individuals. General study findings and limits: The donor pool, a small one, limited the genetic and exposure-history diversity represented. Generally, estimated richness proved larger in naive subsets than it did in memory subsets.

Germline V gene sequence: CDR1 MNHNS, CDR2 SASEGT. The trim removed 0 bases at V and 4 bases at J, leaving 8 bases unmatched. There are 17 residues in the CDR3. At the deep level, the assay was run. The table came from immunoSEQ multiplex PCR; TCRdb's copy has only in-frame clones and leaves some out. In the table there are about 1 million clones, about 77% of which are singletons. The receptor comes from a man between 18 and 29 years old in good health. The specimen sequenced was memory CD4+ T cells sorted from blood. Stated subset: CD45RA-negative fraction. The chain couples TRBV6-1 to TRBJ2-1, with TRBD2 identical over 8 bases. The CDR3 loop is CASSEALGGGKYNEQFF. The DNA for the CDR3 is TGTGCCAGCAGTGAAGCGCTGGGCGGGGGGAAGTACAATGAGCAGTTCTTC.